This TCR beta chain was sequenced for a study of T cell repertoires in cytomegalovirus infection. The CDR3 has 13 residues. The V end was cut by 3 bases, the J end by 5 bases, with 7 bases between. Germline V gene sequence: CDR1 SGHTA, CDR2 FQGNSA. MiXCR was run by TCRdb on the reads, yielding one entry per CDR3 protein. The sample contains roughly 300,000 distinct CDR3 sequences, about 26% of which appear only once. Sequencing was performed on PBMCs. This receptor was taken from a human donor in good health (CMV status not recorded). Some clones in this sample may be carry-over from other donors' samples. This chain connects TRBV7-2 to TRBJ1-4; D is ambiguous. The CDR3 is CASSFRRNEKLFF. The CDR3 DNA reads TGTGCCAGCAGCTTTCGGCGCAATGAAAAACTGTTTTTT. The variable domain in full, with the rest retrieved from reference TRBV7-2 and TRBJ1-4, is GAGVSQSPSNKVTEKGKDVELRCDPISGHTALYWYRQSLGQGLEFLIYFQGNSAPDKSGLPSDRFSAERTGGSVSTLTIQRTQQEDSAVYLCASSFRRNEKLFFGSGTQLSVL.